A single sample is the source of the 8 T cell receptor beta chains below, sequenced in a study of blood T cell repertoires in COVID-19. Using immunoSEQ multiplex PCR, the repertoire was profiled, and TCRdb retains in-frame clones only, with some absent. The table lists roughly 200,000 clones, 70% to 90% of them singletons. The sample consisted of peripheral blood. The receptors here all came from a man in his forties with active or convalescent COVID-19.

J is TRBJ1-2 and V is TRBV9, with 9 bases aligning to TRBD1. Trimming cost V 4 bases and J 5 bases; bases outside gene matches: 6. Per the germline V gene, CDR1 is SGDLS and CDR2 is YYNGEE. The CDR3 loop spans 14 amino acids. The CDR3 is CASSRGQGGYGYTF. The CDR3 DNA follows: TGTGCCAGCAGCAGGGGACAGGGAGGGTATGGCTACACCTTC.

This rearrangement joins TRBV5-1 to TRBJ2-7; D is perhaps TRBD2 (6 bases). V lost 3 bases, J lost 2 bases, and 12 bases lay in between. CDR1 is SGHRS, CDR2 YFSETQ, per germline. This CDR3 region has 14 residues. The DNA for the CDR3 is TGCGCCAGCAGCTCTAGCGAACCAACCTACGAGCAGTACTTC. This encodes CASSSSEPTYEQYF.

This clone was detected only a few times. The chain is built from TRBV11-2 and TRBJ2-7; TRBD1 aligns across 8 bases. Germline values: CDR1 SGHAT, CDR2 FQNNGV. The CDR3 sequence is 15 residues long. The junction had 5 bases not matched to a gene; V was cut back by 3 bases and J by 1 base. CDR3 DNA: TGTGCCAGCAGCTTGATGACAGGGGAATCCTACGAGCAGTACTTC. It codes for CASSLMTGESYEQYF.

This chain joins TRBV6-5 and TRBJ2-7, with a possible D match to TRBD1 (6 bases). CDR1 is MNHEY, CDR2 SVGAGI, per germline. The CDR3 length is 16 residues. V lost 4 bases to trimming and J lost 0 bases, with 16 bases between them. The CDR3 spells CASSLNRALLSYEQYF. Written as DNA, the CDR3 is TGTGCCAGCAGTTTAAACAGGGCCCTACTCTCCTACGAGCAGTACTTC.

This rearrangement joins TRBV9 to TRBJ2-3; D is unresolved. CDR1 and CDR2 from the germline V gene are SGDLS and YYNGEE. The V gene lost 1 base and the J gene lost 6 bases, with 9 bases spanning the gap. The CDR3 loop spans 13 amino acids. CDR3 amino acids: CASSVPSSDTQYF. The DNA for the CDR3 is TGTGCCAGCAGCGTACCCTCCTCGGATACGCAGTATTTT.

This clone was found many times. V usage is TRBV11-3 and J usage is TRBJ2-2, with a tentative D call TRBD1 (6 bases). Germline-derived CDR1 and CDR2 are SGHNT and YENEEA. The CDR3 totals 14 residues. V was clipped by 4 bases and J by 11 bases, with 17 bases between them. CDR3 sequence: CASSSTTGQAELFF. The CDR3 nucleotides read TGTGCCAGCAGCTCCACGACAGGCCAAGCCGAGCTGTTTTTT. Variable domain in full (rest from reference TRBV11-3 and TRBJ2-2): EAGVVQSPRYKIIEKKQPVAFWCNPISGHNTLYWYLQNLGQGPELLIRYENEEAVDDSQLPKDRFSAERLKGVDSTLKIQPAELGDSAVYLCASSSTTGQAELFFGEGSRLTVL.

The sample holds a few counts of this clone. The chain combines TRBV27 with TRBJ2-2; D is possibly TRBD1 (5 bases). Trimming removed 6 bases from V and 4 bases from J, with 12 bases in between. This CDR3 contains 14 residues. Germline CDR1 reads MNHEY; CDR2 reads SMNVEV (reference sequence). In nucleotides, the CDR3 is TGTGCCAGCAGCGTGGGGCAGGGCACCGGGGAGCTGTTTTTT. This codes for CASSVGQGTGELFF.

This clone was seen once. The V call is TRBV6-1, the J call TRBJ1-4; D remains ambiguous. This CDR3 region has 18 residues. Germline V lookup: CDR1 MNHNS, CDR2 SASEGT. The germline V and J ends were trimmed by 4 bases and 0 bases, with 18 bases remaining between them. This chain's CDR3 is CASSVNHGGSTTNEKLFF. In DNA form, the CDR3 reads TGTGCCAGCAGTGTCAATCACGGCGGGTCTACAACTAATGAAAAACTGTTTTTT.